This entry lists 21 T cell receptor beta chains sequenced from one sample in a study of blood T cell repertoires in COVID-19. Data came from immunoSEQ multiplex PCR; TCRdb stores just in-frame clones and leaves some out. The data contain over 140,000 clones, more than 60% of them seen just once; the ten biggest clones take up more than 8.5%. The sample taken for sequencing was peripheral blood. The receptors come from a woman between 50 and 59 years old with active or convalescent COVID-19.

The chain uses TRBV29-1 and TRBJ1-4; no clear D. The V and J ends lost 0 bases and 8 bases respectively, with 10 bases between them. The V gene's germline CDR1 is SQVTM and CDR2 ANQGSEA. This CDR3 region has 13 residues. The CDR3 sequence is CSVEEVSGEKLFF. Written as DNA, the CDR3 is TGCAGCGTTGAAGAAGTTTCGGGAGAAAAACTGTTTTTT.

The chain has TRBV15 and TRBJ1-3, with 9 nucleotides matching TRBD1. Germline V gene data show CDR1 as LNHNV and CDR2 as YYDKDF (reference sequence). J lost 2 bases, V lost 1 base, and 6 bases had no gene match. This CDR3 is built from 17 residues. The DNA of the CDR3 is TGTGCCACCAGCAGAGTTACAGGGGGCAGGGCTGGAAACACCATATATTTT. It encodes CATSRVTGGRAGNTIYF.

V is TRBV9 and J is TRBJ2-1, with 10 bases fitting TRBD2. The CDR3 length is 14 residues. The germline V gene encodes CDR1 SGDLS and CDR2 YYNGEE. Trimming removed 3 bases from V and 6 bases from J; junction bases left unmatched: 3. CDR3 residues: CASSDLAGVNEQFF. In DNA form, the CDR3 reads TGTGCCAGCAGCGACCTAGCGGGGGTCAATGAGCAGTTCTTC.

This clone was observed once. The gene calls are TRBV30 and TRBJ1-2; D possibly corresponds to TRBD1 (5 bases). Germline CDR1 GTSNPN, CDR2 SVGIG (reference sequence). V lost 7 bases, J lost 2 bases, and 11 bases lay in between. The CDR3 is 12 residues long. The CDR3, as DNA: TGTGCCTCGGACCGACAGAACTATGGCTACACCTTC. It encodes CASDRQNYGYTF.

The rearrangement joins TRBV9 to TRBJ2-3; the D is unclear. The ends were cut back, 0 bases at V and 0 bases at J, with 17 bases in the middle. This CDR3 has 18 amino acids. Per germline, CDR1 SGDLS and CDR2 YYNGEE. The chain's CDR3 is CASSVGASITKSTDTQYF. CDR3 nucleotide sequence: TGTGCCAGCAGCGTAGGGGCTTCAATTACCAAAAGCACAGATACGCAGTATTTT.

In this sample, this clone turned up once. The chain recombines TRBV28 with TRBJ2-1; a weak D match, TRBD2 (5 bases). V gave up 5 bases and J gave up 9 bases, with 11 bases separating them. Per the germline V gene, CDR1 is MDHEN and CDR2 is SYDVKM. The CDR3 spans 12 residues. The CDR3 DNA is TGTGCCAGCAGTCCACTAGTGGTTGAGCAGTTCTTC. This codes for CASSPLVVEQFF.

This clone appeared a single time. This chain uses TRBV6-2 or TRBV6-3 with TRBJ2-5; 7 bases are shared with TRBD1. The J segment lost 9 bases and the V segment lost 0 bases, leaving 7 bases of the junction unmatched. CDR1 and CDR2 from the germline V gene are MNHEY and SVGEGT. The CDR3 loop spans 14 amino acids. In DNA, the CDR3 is TGTGCCAGCAGTTACTCTGGGACAGACGGTGCCCAGTACTTC. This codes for CASSYSGTDGAQYF.

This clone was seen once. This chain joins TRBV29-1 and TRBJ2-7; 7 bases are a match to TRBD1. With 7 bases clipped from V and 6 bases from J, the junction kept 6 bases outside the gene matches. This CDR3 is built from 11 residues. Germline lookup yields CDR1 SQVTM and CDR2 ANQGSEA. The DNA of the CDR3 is TGCAGCGGAGCGACAGGGACCGAGCAGTACTTC. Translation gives CSGATGTEQYF.

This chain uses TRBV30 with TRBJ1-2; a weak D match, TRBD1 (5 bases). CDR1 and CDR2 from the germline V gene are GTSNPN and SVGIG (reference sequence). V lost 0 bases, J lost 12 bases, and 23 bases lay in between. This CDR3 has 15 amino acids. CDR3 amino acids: CAWSVPGLPPGGNTF. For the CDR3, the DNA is TGTGCCTGGAGTGTTCCGGGACTCCCGCCTGGAGGGAACACCTTC.

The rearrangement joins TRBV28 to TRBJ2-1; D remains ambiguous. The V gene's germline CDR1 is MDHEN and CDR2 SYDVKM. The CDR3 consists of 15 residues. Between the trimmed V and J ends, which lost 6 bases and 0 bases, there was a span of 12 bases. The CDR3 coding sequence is TGTGCCAGCAGATCCGACTCCCGCTCCTACAATGAGCAGTTCTTC. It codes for CASRSDSRSYNEQFF. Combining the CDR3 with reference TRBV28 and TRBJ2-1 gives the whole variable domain DVKVTQSSRYLVKRTGEKVFLECVQDMDHENMFWYRQDPGLGLRLIYFSYDVKMKEKGDIPEGYSVSREKKERFSLILESASTNQTSMYLCASRSDSRSYNEQFFGPGTRLTVL.

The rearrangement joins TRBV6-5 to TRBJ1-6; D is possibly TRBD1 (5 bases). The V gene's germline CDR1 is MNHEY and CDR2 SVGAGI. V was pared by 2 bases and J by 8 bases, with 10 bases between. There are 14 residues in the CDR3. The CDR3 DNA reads TGTGCCAGCAGTTACGACGGCAGGGATTCACCCCTCCACTTT. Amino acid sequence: CASSYDGRDSPLHF.

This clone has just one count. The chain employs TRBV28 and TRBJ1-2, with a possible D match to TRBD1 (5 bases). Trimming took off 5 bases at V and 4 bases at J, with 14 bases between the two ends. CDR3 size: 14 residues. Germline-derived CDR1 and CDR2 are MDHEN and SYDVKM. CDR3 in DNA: TGTGCCAGCAGTGTACCCAGGGCCCTCTATGGCTACACCTTC. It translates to CASSVPRALYGYTF.

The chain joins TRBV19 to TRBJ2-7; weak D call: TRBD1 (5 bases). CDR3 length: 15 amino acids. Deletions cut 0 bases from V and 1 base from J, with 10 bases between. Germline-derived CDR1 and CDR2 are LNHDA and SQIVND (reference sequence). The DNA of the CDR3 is TGTGCCAGTAGTATAGATCAGGGCAGTTCCTACGAGCAGTACTTC. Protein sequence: CASSIDQGSSYEQYF.

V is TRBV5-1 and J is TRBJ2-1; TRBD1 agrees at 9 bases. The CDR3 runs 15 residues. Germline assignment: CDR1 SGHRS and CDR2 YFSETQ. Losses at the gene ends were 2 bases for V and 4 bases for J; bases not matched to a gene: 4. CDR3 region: CASSFGTGRYNEQFF. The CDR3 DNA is TGCGCCAGCAGCTTCGGGACAGGGAGGTACAATGAGCAGTTCTTC. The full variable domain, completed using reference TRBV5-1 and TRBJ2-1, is KAGVTQTPRYLIKTRGQQVTLSCSPISGHRSVSWYQQTPGQGLQFLFEYFSETQRNKGNFPGRFSGRQFSNSRSEMNVSTLELGDSALYLCASSFGTGRYNEQFFGPGTRLTVL.

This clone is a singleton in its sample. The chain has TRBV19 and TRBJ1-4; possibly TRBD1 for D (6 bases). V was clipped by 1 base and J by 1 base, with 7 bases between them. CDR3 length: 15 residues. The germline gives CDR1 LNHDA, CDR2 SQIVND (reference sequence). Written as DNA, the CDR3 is TGTGCCAGTAGTATAGCGACAGGAACTAATGAAAAACTGTTTTTT. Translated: CASSIATGTNEKLFF.

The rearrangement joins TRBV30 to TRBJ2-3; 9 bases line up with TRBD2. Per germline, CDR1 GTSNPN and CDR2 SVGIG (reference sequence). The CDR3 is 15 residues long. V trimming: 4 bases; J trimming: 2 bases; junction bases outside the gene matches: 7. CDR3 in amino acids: CAWTLAGAVTDTQYF. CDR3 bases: TGTGCCTGGACCTTAGCGGGAGCGGTCACAGATACGCAGTATTTT.

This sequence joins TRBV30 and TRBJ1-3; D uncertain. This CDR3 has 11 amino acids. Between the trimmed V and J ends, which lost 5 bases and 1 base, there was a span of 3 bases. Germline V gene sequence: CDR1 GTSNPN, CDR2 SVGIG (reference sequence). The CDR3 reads CAWVSGNTIYF. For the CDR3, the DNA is TGTGCCTGGGTATCTGGAAACACCATATATTTT.

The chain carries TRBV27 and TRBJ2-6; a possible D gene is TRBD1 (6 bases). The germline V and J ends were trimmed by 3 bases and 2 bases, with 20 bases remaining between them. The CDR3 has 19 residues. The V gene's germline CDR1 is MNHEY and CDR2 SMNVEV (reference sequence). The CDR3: CASSFVHSQGIAGANVLTF. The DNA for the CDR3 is TGTGCCAGCAGTTTCGTTCATTCGCAGGGGATCGCTGGGGCCAACGTCCTGACTTTC.

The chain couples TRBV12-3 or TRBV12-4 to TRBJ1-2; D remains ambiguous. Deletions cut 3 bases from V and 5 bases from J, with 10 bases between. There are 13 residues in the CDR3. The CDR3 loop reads CASSFEGRYGYTF. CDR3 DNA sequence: TGTGCCAGCAGTTTTGAGGGTCGATATGGCTACACCTTC.

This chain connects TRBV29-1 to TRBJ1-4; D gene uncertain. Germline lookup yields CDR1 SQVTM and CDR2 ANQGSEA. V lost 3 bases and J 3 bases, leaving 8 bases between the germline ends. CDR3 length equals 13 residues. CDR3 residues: CSVDTGANEKLFF. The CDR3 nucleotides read TGCAGCGTTGATACGGGTGCTAATGAAAAACTGTTTTTT. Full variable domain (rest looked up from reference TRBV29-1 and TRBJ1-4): SAVISQKPSRDICQRGTSLTIQCQVDSQVTMMFWYRQQPGQSLTLIATANQGSEATYESGFVIDKFPISRPNLTFSTLTVSNMSPEDSSIYLCSVDTGANEKLFFGSGTQLSVL.

The DNA for the CDR3 is TGTGCCAGCAGCGAGGGCGGGGGGAAACCCGATCAAGAGACCCAGTACTTC. It encodes CASSEGGGKPDQETQYF. This chain connects TRBV27 to TRBJ2-5, with 8 bases matching TRBD2. Germline loops: CDR1 MNHEY, CDR2 SMNVEV (reference sequence). Trimming took 6 bases from V and 2 from J; bases not matched to a gene: 14. This CDR3 has 17 amino acids.